This T cell receptor beta chain was sequenced during a study of T cells in Graves' hyperthyroidism and ophthalmopathy (dated by TCRdb to between 2018 and 2020). For context, the study as a whole: Peripheral blood samples were taken at initial diagnosis, before any treatment was given. After blood sampling, hyperthyroidism patients were treated with methimazole at a starting dose of 30 mg daily, and ophthalmopathy patients were treated with high-dose intravenous methylprednisolone. A discovery cohort of fewer than 110 patients, 43 with Graves' ophthalmopathy and 57 with stable Graves' hyperthyroidism, was used to find distinguishing TCR V-J signatures. The 75 to 100 discovery patients were randomly divided into training and test sets at a 7:3 ratio. Prospective prediction of ophthalmopathy was tested in an independent validation cohort consisting of fewer than 20 hyperthyroidism patients and around 16 patients who later progressed to ophthalmopathy. The study also compared thyroid tissue and blood T-cell repertoires from five or six Graves' hyperthyroidism patients. According to the paper, TCR Vbeta CDR3 sequencing was carried out on 135 peripheral blood samples, which came from more than 40 ophthalmopathy, 75 or so hyperthyroidism and approximately 17 progressor patients. Summary of the overall study and its limitations: In validation, the model predicted progression to ophthalmopathy with about 71% sensitivity and over 72% specificity, a median of around six months before onset. No statistical method was used to set the sample size in advance, and investigators knew the group allocation. A model built on a 13 V-J signature distinguished ophthalmopathy from stable hyperthyroidism, reaching about 89% sensitivity and 81% to 83% specificity in cross-validation and 80%/75% in testing. Blood samples also contained most of the expanded thyroid clonotypes (frequency above 0.001), which suggests that blood repertoires may reflect thyroid immune responses.

This clonotype was recorded at least ten times. The target of this receptor is not known. No per-base quality is available; no much larger clone lies one base away. The CDR3 goes from the cysteine to the phenylalanine over 14 residues. CDR3 DNA only is kept here, 42 bases in frame from base 1. V was cut back by 3 bases and J by 7 bases, leaving a gap of 15 bases between them. CDR1 and CDR2 are read off the germline V gene (reference sequence) as SEHNR and FQNEAQ. The TCR beta CDR3 regions were amplified from RNA transcripts. The first round of RT-PCR for the TCR CDR3 was performed with the HTBI primer set and the Qiagen OneStep RT-PCR kit. A second multiplex PCR round built the libraries, followed by size selection and purification. The libraries were sequenced on an Illumina HiSeq2000 using paired-end 100 bp reads. The paper's processing steps were these. Raw data were processed with SOAPnuke, discarding reads with adapters, uncalled bases, mean Phred below 15, or no exact constant-primer or identifier match. COPE v1.2.5 was used to merge high-quality paired reads, and clonotypes were defined as unique nucleotide sequences. MiTCR v1.1 was used to align the clonotypes against IMGT TRBV, TRBD and TRBJ reference segments. The analysis was restricted to V-J combinations with a frequency above 0.0001, which together covered about 99% of the repertoires. A TCS score was defined as the ratio between F50 (clonal expansion) and ExV (chaos), using BLOSUM62-based TCRdist between CDR3 peptides within each V-J. Welch's t-statistics and random forest reduced several hundred V-J features to roughly 13, which were used in a naive Bayes classifier (R e1071). TCRdb ran its own pipeline on the public reads, namely fastp trimming at Q25 and MiXCR clone calling, and kept in-frame beta chains. Rows are combined by CDR3 protein, so each entry shows the most common genes and DNA. The V and J calls come from TCRdb's annotation, not from the publication. This sample has around 350,000 distinct CDR3 sequences in its table, and about 14% of those were observed once. Around a fifth of the sample is taken by the ten largest.

Moderately to severely active disease, a Clinical Activity Score of at least 3, a NOSPECS grade of at least 4, and a duration under 3 months were present in ophthalmopathy patients. Exclusion was applied to patients with uncontrolled infections, other autoimmune diseases, pregnancy or lactation. Diagnoses relied on clinical symptoms, serum thyroxine and TRAb, thyroid ultrasound and orbital computed tomography. PBMCs were isolated from 10 ml of fresh peripheral blood by Ficoll-Paque density gradient centrifugation. Total RNA was extracted with Trizol reagent, and quality was checked on an Agilent 2100 Bioanalyzer.

The receptor comes from a woman in her thirties with Graves' ophthalmopathy. The specimen sequenced was blood. The chain couples TRBV7-9 to TRBJ1-1, with the D gene not clear enough to name. The bases read TGTGCCAGCAGCTTCGGAGGGAGGTTAGGTGAAGCTTTCTTT. Translated, this is CASSFGGRLGEAFF. The reference TRBV7-9 and TRBJ1-1 proteins fill in what lies around the CDR3, so the full variable domain reads DTGVSQNPRHKITKRGQNVTFRCDPISEHNRLYWYRQTLGQGPEFLTYFQNEAQLEKSRLLSDRFSAERPKGSFSTLEIQRTEQGDSAMYLCASSFGGRLGEAFFGQGTRLTVV.